This T cell receptor (beta chain) stems from a study of post-analysis software for immune sequencing data. J was trimmed by 3 bases and V by 4 bases; bases with no gene match: 4. Germline V gene lookup returns CDR1 LNHNV and CDR2 YYDKDF (reference sequence). The CDR3 is made up of 14 amino acids. The sample holds a few counts of this clonotype. Its target is not known. Unique molecular identifiers were carried by the TCR beta cDNA libraries. TCRdb independently ran MiXCR on the PCR reads; one entry per CDR3 protein. There are 750,000 to 950,000 distinct CDR3 sequences in the sample; around 45% occur only once, and just under 5% lies in the top ten. Findings and limits, study-wide: In patients, about 5 TRBV segments were more frequent than in controls, with TRBV5-6, TRBV5-1 and TRBV20-1 among them.

Specimen: blood. The chain carries TRBV15 and TRBJ2-3, with 7 bases matching TRBD2. The source of this sequence is a girl aged 5 to 17 with multiple sclerosis. The CDR3 DNA reads as TGTGCCACCAGCACGGGCGGGAGAACAGATACGCAGTATTTT. The encoded protein is CATSTGGRTDTQYF.